This T cell receptor (beta chain) was captured by sequencing in a study of CD8 T cells in Susac syndrome (dated by TCRdb to the late 2010s). General notes on the study: Whether CD8+ T cell activation and differentiation in Susac syndrome was antigen driven was tested using repertoire sequencing. The study compared CD8+ T cell repertoire clonality among 11 to 12 healthy donors, roughly 14 Susac syndrome patients and 15 multiple sclerosis patients. Paper-wide results and their limitations: The number of individuals in the TCR sequencing and HLA analysis was recognized as being relatively small.

Including cysteine and phenylalanine, the CDR3 has 15 amino acids. CDR3 DNA is the only sequence kept; it has 45 bases, read in frame from the first base. Relative to germline, V is 2 bases shorter and J is 2 bases shorter, with 13 bases between their ends. CDR1 and CDR2 were assigned from the germline V gene as SGHRS and YFSETQ. High-throughput TCR beta sequencing profiled peripheral blood CD8+ and CD4+ T cells from healthy donors, Susac syndrome patients and multiple sclerosis patients. The healthy donors served as controls matched for age and sex. Bulk CD8+ and CD4+ T cells were purified by magnetic negative isolation, while CD8+ TEMRA cells were enriched using FACS. Blood was drawn into EDTA tubes, processed within 24 hours, and PBMCs were isolated by density gradient centrifugation. PBMCs destined for TCR sequencing were cryopreserved in liquid nitrogen and later thawed in a 37 °C water bath. The sorted or isolated CD4+, CD8+ and CD8+ TEMRA cells reached a purity of at least 90%.

RNA was extracted using the RNeasy kit, and about 0.5 to 1 ug of the RNA was reverse transcribed with random hexamers. The immunoSEQ multiplex PCR assay, covering 54 Vbeta and 13 Jbeta segments, was used to amplify TCR beta CDR3 regions. PCR amplification bias was corrected by using a synthetic template baseline for primer optimization and computational correction. The paper's processing steps were these. Only productive sequences were kept, with reads annotated to V, D and J genes according to IMGT and analyzed in immunoSEQ Analyzer. Clonality was calculated as one minus the Shannon entropy normalized by log2 of the number of productive unique sequences. Public and private clones were assessed among the 100 most prevalent clones of each patient and control. Clones were defined as Susac-specific if absent from the healthy and MS cohorts, from some 1,000 published viral clones and from other ImmuneACCESS disease sequences. In TCRdb, the public reads were trimmed at Q25 with fastp and aligned with MiXCR, with productive beta chains retained. Duplicate CDR3 protein sequences are folded into a single record with the most common DNA and genes. These V and J calls derive from TCRdb rather than the authors' analysis. The sample table lists approximately 100,000 distinct CDR3 sequences, 80% to 95% of them with a count of one. The top ten clonotypes cover around 0.12% of the sample.

Concerning this clonotype itself: The specificity of this receptor is unknown. Within one base of it there is no much larger clone, and no base qualities were kept.

This receptor was obtained from a human donor in good health. The sequenced sample was CD8+ T cells from PBMCs. The sequence joins TRBV5-1 to TRBJ1-2, with the D gene too uncertain to name. CDR3 protein: CASSFISPENYGYTF. The nucleotide sequence reads as follows: TGCGCCAGCAGCTTTATCTCTCCAGAGAACTATGGCTACACCTTC.